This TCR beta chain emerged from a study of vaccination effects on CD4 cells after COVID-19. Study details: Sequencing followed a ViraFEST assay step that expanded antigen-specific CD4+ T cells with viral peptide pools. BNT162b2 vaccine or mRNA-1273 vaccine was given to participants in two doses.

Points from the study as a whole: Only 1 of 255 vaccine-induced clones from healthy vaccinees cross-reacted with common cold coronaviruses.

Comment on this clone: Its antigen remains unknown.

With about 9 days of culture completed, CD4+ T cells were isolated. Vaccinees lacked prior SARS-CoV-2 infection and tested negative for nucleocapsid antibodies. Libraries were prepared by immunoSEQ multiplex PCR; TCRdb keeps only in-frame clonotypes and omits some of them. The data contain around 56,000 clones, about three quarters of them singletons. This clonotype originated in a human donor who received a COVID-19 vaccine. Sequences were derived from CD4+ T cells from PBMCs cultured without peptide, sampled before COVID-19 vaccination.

CDR3 nucleotide sequence: TGTGCCAGCTCACCACTACAGGAGGTGGGTCAGCCCCAGCATTTT. It translates to CASSPLQEVGQPQHF. V usage is TRBV18 and J usage is TRBJ1-5, with D perhaps matching TRBD1 (5 bases). The germline gives CDR1 KGHSH, CDR2 LQKENI. V lost 1 base and J 6 bases, leaving 13 bases between the germline ends. This CDR3 is built from 15 residues.